The clone carrying this T cell receptor (beta chain) showed up just a few times. The target antigen is unknown. Trimming took 0 bases from V and 7 from J, leaving 18 bases between them. The CDR3 totals 16 residues. This record comes from a study of T cell repertoires in cytomegalovirus infection. Study-wide background: Carrying CMV and the relevant HLA type showed in public TCR beta signatures.

Study-wide findings and caveats: In two of eight donors, the top clonotype was HLA-C-restricted CMV-specific.

TCRdb re-called the reads with MiXCR, one entry per CDR3 protein. The sample consists of some 270,000 distinct CDR3 sequences, 15% to 20% of them appearing once. The chain combines TRBV12-3 or TRBV12-4 with TRBJ1-2; TRBD1 is a possible D gene (5 bases). Sequenced material: CD8+ T cells from PBMCs. The clonotype originates from a human donor in good health (CMV status not recorded). Some clones in this sample may be carry-over from other donors' samples. CDR3 amino acids: CASSLALGGMVGGYTF. DNA of the CDR3: TGTGCCAGCAGTTTAGCGCTTGGGGGAATGGTTGGTGGCTACACCTTC.